The clone carrying this TCR beta chain appeared a few times. What it recognizes is unknown. V was trimmed by 3 bases and J by 6 bases, leaving 12 bases between them. Germline V CDR1 and CDR2: SGHRS, YFSETQ. CDR3 size: 13 residues. This sample stems from a study of post-analysis software for immune sequencing data. Built from TCR beta cDNA, the libraries had unique molecular identifiers in them. TCRdb processed the PCR reads anew with MiXCR; each CDR3 protein has one entry. The sample shows approximately 360,000 distinct CDR3 sequences, 30% to 45% of them seen only once. Study-wide results and caveats: Samples from a shared batch, those prepared together, strongly co-clustered by F measure. About five TRBV segments were more frequent in patients than controls; TRBV5-6, TRBV5-1 and TRBV20-1 belonged to this group.

The origin of this receptor is a girl aged 5 to 17 with multiple sclerosis. This chain links TRBV5-1 with TRBJ1-2; the D gene is possibly TRBD1 (6 bases). The sample comprised blood. CDR3 region: CASSSYHRDGYTF. The CDR3 DNA reads as TGCGCCAGCAGCTCGTACCACAGGGATGGCTACACCTTC.